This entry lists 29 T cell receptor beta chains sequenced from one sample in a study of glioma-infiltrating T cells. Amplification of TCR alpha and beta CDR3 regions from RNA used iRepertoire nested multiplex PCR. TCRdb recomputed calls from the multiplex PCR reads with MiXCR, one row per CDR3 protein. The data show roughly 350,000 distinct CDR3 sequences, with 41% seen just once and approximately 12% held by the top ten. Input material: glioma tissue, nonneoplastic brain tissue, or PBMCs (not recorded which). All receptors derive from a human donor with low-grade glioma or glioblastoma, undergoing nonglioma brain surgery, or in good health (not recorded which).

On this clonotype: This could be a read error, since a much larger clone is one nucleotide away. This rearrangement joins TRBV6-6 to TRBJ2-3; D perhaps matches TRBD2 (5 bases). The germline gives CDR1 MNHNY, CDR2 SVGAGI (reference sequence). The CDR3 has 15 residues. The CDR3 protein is CASSYSGIAMDTKYF. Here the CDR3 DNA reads TGTGCCAGCAGTTACTCGGGGATAGCGATGGATACGAAGTATTTT.

Here the CDR3 DNA reads TGTGCCAGCAGCGGTCCGGGACTAGCGGGACCCTACGAGCAGTTCTTC. Translated, it gives CASSGPGLAGPYEQFF. This chain uses TRBV2 with TRBJ2-1; 13 nucleotides align to TRBD2. This CDR3 is built from 16 residues. Germline V gene sequence: CDR1 SNHLY, CDR2 FYNNEI. Trimming at V came to 6 bases and at J to 10 bases, leaving 12 bases not matched to a gene.

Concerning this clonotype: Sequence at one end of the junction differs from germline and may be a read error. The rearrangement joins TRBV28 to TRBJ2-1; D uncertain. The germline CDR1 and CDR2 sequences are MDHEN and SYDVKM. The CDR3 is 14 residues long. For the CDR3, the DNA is TGTGCCAGCAGATCCCCATCGAGCTATAATGAGCAGTCCTTC. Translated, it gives CASRSPSSYNEQSF.

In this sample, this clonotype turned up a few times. Here the CDR3 reads CASSYPRTGHNYGYTF. The CDR3 DNA follows: TGTGCCAGCAGTTATCCTAGGACAGGGCATAACTATGGCTACACCTTC. J is TRBJ1-2 and V is TRBV12-3 or TRBV12-4; TRBD1 matches at 8 bases. V shed 4 bases and J 1 base; nucleotides not matched to a gene: 8. The CDR3 runs to 16 residues.

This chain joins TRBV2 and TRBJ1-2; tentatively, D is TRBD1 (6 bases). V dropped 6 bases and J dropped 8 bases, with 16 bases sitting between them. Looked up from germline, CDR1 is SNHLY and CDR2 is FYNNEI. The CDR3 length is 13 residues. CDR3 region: CASSLTGFSGYTF. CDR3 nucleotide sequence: TGTGCCAGCAGCCTCACAGGGTTTAGCGGCTACACCTTC.

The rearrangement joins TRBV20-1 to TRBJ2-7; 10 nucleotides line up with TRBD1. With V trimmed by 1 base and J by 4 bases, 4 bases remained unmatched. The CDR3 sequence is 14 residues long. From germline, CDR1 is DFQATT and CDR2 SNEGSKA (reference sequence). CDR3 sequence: CSARGDRGLYEQYF. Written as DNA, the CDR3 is TGCAGTGCTAGAGGGGACAGGGGTCTTTACGAGCAGTACTTC.

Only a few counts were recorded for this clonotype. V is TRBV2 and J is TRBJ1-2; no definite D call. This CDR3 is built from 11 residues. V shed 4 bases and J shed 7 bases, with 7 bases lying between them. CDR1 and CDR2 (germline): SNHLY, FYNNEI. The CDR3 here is CASSVRGGYTF. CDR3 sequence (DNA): TGTGCCAGCAGTGTTCGGGGTGGCTACACCTTC.

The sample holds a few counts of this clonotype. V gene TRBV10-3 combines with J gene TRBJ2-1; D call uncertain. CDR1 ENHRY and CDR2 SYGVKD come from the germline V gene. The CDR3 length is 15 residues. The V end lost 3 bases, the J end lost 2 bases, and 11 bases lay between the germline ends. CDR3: CAISELADPYNEQFF. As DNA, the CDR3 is TGTGCCATCAGTGAACTCGCGGATCCCTACAATGAGCAGTTCTTC.

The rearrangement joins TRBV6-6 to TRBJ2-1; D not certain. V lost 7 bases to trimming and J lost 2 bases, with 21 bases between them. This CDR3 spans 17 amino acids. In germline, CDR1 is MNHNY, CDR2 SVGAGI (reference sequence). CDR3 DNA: TGTGCCAGCAACAAAAATCCCCCGACCCCGCCCTACAATGAGCAGTTCTTC. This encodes CASNKNPPTPPYNEQFF.

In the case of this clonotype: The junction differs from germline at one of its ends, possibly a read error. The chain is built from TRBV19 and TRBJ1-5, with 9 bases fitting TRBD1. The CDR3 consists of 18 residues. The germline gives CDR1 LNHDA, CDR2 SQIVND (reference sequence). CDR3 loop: CASRPLRDRVYSNQPQHF. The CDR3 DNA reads TGTGCCAGCAGACCGTTACGGGACAGGGTCTATAGCAATCAGCCGCAGCATTTT.

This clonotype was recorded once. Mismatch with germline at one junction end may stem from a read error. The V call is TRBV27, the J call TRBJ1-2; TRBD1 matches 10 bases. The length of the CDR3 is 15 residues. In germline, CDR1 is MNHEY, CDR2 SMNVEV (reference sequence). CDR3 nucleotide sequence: TGTGCCAGCAGTCCAGGATTCGGGACAGGGGATGGCTACAACTTC. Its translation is CASSPGFGTGDGYNF.

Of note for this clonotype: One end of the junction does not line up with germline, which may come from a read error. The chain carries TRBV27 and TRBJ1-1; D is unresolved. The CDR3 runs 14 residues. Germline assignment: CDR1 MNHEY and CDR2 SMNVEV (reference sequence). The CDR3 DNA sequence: TGTGCCGGCAGTTTCCTAGGCTTGAACACTGAGGCTTTCTTT. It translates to CAGSFLGLNTEAFF.

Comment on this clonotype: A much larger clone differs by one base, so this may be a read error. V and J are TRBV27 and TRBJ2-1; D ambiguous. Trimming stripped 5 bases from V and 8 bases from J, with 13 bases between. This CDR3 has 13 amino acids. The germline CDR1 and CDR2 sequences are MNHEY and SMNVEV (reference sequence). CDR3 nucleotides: TGTGCCAGCAGTCCGATTAGATATCATGAGCAGTTCTTC. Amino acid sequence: CASSPIRYHEQFF.

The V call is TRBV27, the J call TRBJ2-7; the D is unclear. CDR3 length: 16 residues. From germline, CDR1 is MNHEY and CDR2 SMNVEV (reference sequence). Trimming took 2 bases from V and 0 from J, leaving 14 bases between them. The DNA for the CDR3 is TGTGCCAGCAGTTTACTTCGTGCTAGAGGCTCCTACGAGCAGTACTTC. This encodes CASSLLRARGSYEQYF.

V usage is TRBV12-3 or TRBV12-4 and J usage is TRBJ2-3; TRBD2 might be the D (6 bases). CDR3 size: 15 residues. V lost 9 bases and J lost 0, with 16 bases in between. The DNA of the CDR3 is TGTGCCAGTGGGGCGGGCGGGACTAGCACAGATACGCAGTATTTT. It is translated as CASGAGGTSTDTQYF.

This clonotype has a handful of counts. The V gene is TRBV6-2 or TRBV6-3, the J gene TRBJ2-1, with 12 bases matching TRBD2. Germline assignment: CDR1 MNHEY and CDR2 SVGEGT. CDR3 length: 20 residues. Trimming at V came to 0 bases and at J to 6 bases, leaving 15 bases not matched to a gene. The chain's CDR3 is CASSYSLAGGPASWGNEQFF. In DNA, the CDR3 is TGTGCCAGCAGTTACTCGCTAGCGGGAGGGCCAGCGAGTTGGGGCAATGAGCAGTTCTTC.

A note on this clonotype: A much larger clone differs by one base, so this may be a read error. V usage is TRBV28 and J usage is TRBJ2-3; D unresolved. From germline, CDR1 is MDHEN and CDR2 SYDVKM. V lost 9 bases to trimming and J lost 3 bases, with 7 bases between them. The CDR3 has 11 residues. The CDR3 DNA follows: TGTGCCAGGGGTCGAACAGATACGCAGTATTTT. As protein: CARGRTDTQYF.

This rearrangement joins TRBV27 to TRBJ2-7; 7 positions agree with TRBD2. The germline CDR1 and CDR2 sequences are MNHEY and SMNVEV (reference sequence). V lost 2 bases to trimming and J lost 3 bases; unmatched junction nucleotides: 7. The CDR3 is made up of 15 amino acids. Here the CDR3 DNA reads TGTGCCAGCAGTTTAGATGGGACTACCTTCTACGAGCAGTACTTC. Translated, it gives CASSLDGTTFYEQYF.

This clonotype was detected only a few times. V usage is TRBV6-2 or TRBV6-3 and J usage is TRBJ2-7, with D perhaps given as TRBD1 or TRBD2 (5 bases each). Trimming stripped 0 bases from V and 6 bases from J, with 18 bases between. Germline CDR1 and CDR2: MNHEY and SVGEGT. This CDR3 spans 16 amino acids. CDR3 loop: CASSYSTRDLSIEQYF. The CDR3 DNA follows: TGTGCCAGCAGTTACTCGACCCGGGACCTGAGTATCGAGCAGTACTTC.

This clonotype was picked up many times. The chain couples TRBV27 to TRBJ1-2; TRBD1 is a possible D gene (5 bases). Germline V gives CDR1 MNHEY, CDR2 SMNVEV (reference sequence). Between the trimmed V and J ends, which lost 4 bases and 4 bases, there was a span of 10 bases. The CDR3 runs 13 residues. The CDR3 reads CASSSGRAYGYTF. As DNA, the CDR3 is TGTGCCAGCAGTTCTGGCAGGGCCTATGGCTACACCTTC.

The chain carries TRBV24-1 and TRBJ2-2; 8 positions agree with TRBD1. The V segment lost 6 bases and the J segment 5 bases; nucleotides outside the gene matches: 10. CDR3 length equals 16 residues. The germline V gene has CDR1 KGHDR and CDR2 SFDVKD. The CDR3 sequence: CATSPAEQGVTGELFF. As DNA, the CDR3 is TGTGCCACCAGTCCCGCTGAACAGGGGGTTACCGGGGAGCTGTTTTTT.

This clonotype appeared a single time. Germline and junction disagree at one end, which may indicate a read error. Here the CDR3 DNA reads TGTGCCAGCAGCCCTGCAGGGAACCAAGAGAGCCAGTACTTC. Translating it yields CASSPAGNQESQYF. The chain uses TRBV27 and TRBJ2-5; D possibly corresponds to TRBD1 (5 bases). The CDR3 has 14 amino acids. Germline CDR1 MNHEY, CDR2 SMNVEV (reference sequence).

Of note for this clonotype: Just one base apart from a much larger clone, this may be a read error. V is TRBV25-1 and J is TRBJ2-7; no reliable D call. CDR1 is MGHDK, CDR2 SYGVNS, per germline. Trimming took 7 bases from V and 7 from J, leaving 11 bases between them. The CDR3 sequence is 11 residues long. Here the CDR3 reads CASKADNEQYF. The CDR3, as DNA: TGTGCCAGCAAGGCAGACAATGAGCAGTACTTC.

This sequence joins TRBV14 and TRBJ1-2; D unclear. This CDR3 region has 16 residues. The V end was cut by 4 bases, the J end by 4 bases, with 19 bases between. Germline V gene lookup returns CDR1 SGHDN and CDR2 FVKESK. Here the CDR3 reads CASSLSSGRYSYGYTF. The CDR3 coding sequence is TGTGCCAGCAGCCTATCCAGTGGGAGGTACTCCTATGGCTACACCTTC.

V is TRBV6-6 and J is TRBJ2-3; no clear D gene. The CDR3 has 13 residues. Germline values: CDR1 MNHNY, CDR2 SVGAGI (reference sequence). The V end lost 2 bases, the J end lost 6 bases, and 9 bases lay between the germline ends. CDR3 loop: CASSYGSHDTQYF. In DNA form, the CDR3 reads TGTGCCAGCAGTTACGGTAGCCACGATACGCAGTATTTT.

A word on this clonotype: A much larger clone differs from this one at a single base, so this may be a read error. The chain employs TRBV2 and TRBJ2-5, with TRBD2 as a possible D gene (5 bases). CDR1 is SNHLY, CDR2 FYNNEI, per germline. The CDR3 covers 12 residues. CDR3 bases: TGTGCCAGCAGTGAACGGGAAGAGGCCCAGTACTTC. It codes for CASSEREEAQYF.

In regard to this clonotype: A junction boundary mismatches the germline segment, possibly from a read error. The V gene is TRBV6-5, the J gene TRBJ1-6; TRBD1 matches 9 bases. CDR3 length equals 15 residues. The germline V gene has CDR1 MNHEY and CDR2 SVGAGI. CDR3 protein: CARSSGTGYNSPLHF. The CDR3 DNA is TGTGCCAGAAGTTCTGGGACAGGGTATAATTCACCCCTCCACTTT.

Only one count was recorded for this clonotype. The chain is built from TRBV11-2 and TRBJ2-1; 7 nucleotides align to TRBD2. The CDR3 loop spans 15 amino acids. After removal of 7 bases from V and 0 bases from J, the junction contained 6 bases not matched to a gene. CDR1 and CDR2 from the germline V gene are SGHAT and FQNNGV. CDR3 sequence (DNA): TGTGCCAGCACCCTAAGCGGGGACTCCTACAATGAGCAGTTCTTC. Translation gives CASTLSGDSYNEQFF.

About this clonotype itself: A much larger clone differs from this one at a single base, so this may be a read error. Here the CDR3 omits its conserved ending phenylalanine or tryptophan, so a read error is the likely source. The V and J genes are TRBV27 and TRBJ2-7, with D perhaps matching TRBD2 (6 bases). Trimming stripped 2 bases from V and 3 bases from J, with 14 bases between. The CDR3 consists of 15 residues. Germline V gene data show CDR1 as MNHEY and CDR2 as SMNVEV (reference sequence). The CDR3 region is CASSLGTGAGYEQYL. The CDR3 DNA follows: TGTGCCAGCAGTTTAGGAACGGGAGCGGGCTACGAGCAGTACCTC.